This TCR beta chain was recorded in a study of shared clonotypes between healthy human individuals. Healthy adults negative for HIV, lacking recent acute infections or vaccinations, served as donors. TCRdb's copy holds only in-frame clones and misses some; the assay was immunoSEQ multiplex PCR. The table lists around 600,000 clones, roughly 97% of them singletons, with around 0.057% in the top ten. This TCR came from a woman aged 25-40 years in good health. Sequencing input: naive CD4+ T cells sorted from blood. Subset noted: CD45RA+ positively selected.

In DNA form, the CDR3 reads TGTGCCAGCAGCTTATTAGAGACCCAGTACTTC. Protein: CASSLLETQYF. The chain has TRBV13 and TRBJ2-5; D unclear. The CDR3 is 11 residues long. In germline, CDR1 is PRHDT, CDR2 FYEKMQ (reference sequence). The V gene lost 2 bases and the J gene lost 4 bases, with 2 bases spanning the gap.